Reported below is one T cell receptor (beta chain). The source of the sample is a study of blood T cell repertoires in COVID-19. The table came from immunoSEQ multiplex PCR; TCRdb's copy has only in-frame clones and leaves some out. The sample lists a few hundred thousand clones, 80% to 90% seen once, with about 0.91% in the top ten. The source is a young man with COVID-19, enrolled during active disease. Material: peripheral blood.

CDR3 DNA: TGCGCCAGCAGCCCGGGACAGGGAGGTGGCACAGATACGCAGTATTTT. Translating it yields CASSPGQGGGTDTQYF. V and J are TRBV5-1 and TRBJ2-3; 9 nucleotides line up with TRBD1. Germline CDR1 SGHRS, CDR2 YFSETQ. The CDR3 is 16 amino acids. V dropped 4 bases and J dropped 1; count of bases not matched to a gene: 7.